Each of the 32 T cell receptor beta chains below was sequenced from the same sample in a study of OX40 agonist ivuxolimab in advanced cancers. Preparation of the library involved the immunoSEQ multiplex PCR assay. The immuneACCESS repertoire file appears here via TCRdb, limited to in-frame rearrangements. These files lack a portion of the clones; in checked studies, under half of the deficit traces to unresolved V genes, and the cause of the others is not known. Within this sample are 35,000 to 55,000 clones, with about 80% of them counted one time only. Around 9.3% of the sample is held by the ten biggest clonotypes. This sample comprised CD4+ or CD8+ T cells sorted from blood, obtained in a trial of the OX40 agonist ivuxolimab. All receptors derive from an adult with an advanced solid tumor such as melanoma, head and neck, liver or kidney cancer.

This clone appeared a single time. CDR3 region: CASSSGTAVGGYTF. The DNA for the CDR3 is TGTGCCAGCAGTTCCGGGACGGCGGTAGGAGGCTACACCTTC. V gene TRBV28 combines with J gene TRBJ1-2; perhaps TRBD1 as D (5 bases). The CDR3 sequence is 14 residues long. The ends were cut back, 4 bases at V and 8 bases at J, with 17 bases in the middle. Germline assignment: CDR1 MDHEN and CDR2 SYDVKM.

This clone was detected a few times. The V and J genes are TRBV6-5 and TRBJ1-6, with D perhaps TRBD1 (6 bases). The CDR3 has 15 amino acids. Germline V gives CDR1 MNHEY, CDR2 SVGAGI. V dropped 7 bases and J dropped 7 bases, with 17 bases sitting between them. CDR3 loop: CASTPFWGGNSPLHF. For the CDR3, the DNA is TGTGCCAGCACCCCCTTCTGGGGGGGCAATTCACCCCTCCACTTT.

The chain uses TRBV28 and TRBJ2-7; D is perhaps TRBD2 (5 bases). V dropped 8 bases and J dropped 0 bases, with 20 bases sitting between them. This CDR3 contains 16 residues. Germline-derived CDR1 and CDR2 are MDHEN and SYDVKM. The CDR3: CASLTPEGPSSYEQYF. The CDR3 nucleotides are TGTGCCAGCCTAACACCCGAGGGCCCCAGCTCCTACGAGCAGTACTTC.

This clone has a single count. V is TRBV28 and J is TRBJ1-3, with a weak D call TRBD1 (5 bases). CDR1 and CDR2 (germline): MDHEN, SYDVKM. The CDR3 has 16 residues. Trimming pared 6 bases from V and 5 bases from J, leaving 20 bases between. CDR3 sequence reads: CASSTPGTGGRNTIYF. CDR3 in DNA: TGTGCCAGCAGCACTCCCGGCACGGGGGGGAGAAACACCATATATTTT.

This chain links TRBV28 with TRBJ2-7, with 9 nucleotides matching TRBD2. Unmatched junction bases numbered 2, after V lost 2 bases and J lost 3 bases. The CDR3 contains 14 residues. CDR1 and CDR2 (germline): MDHEN, SYDVKM. The CDR3 sequence is CASSLASGIYEQYF. In nucleotides, the CDR3 is TGTGCCAGCAGTTTAGCTAGCGGGATCTACGAGCAGTACTTC.

The V and J genes are TRBV6-1 and TRBJ1-2; D is ambiguous. This CDR3 is built from 15 residues. Germline V lookup: CDR1 MNHNS, CDR2 SASEGT. V was clipped by 5 bases and J by 0 bases, with 13 bases between them. CDR3: CASSSNPGSNYGYTF. CDR3 in DNA: TGTGCCAGCAGTTCTAATCCAGGATCTAACTATGGCTACACCTTC.

The V call is TRBV6-1, the J call TRBJ2-1; D not resolved. The ends were cut back, 8 bases at V and 8 bases at J, with 10 bases in the middle. This CDR3 is built from 11 residues. Germline V gives CDR1 MNHNS, CDR2 SASEGT. CDR3 in amino acids: CASGVLDEQFF. CDR3 DNA: TGTGCCAGCGGGGTCCTCGATGAGCAGTTCTTC.

J is TRBJ2-7 and V is TRBV14; D not certain. The ends were cut back, 2 bases at V and 0 bases at J, with 11 bases in the middle. This CDR3 spans 15 amino acids. CDR1 and CDR2 from the germline V gene are SGHDN and FVKESK. CDR3 DNA sequence: TGTGCCAGCAGCCAATACCCCTCGGGCTCCTACGAGCAGTACTTC. It is translated as CASSQYPSGSYEQYF.

The gene calls are TRBV19 and TRBJ1-5, with TRBD1 matching over 8 bases. Germline V gene lookup returns CDR1 LNHDA and CDR2 SQIVND (reference sequence). V trimming: 5 bases; J trimming: 0 bases; junction bases outside the gene matches: 6. There are 16 residues in the CDR3. DNA for the CDR3: TGTGCCAGTAGTGAGCGGACAGGGTTTAGCAATCAGCCCCAGCATTTT. It encodes CASSERTGFSNQPQHF.

The J gene is TRBJ2-7, the V gene TRBV9; 7 nucleotides match TRBD2. The V gene's germline CDR1 is SGDLS and CDR2 YYNGEE. After removal of 0 bases from V and 4 bases from J, the junction contained 4 bases not matched to a gene. The CDR3 sequence is 14 residues long. The CDR3 bases are TGTGCCAGCAGCGTAGAAGATAGCGGGTACGAGCAGTACTTC. This gives the protein CASSVEDSGYEQYF.

The chain has TRBV9 and TRBJ1-1; no firm D call. The length of the CDR3 is 15 residues. CDR1 and CDR2 from the germline V gene are SGDLS and YYNGEE. The V and J ends lost 3 bases and 1 base respectively, with 13 bases between them. In DNA form, the CDR3 reads TGTGCCAGCAGCGCAGCCGGATTCCAGAACACTGAAGCTTTCTTT. Its translation: CASSAAGFQNTEAFF.

The J gene is TRBJ2-7, the V gene TRBV7-7; 10 nucleotides agree with TRBD2. Germline assignment: CDR1 SSHAT and CDR2 FNYEAQ (reference sequence). V gave up 1 base and J gave up 7 bases; unmatched junction bases: 7. The CDR3 is 15 residues long. CDR3 sequence (DNA): TGTGCCAGCAGCTTAGACGCTAGCGGGAGTGGGGAGCAGTACTTC. It is translated as CASSLDASGSGEQYF.

This rearrangement joins TRBV28 to TRBJ1-5; TRBD1 is a possible D gene (5 bases). The V end lost 8 bases, the J end lost 7 bases, and 18 bases lay between the germline ends. The CDR3 runs to 14 residues. CDR1 is MDHEN, CDR2 SYDVKM, per germline. The CDR3 nucleotides are TGTGCCAGCGGGGGTGCGGGGTCCGGACAGCCCCAGCATTTT. It specifies CASGGAGSGQPQHF.

The chain employs TRBV27 and TRBJ1-6; possible D gene TRBD1, 6 bases. This CDR3 spans 15 amino acids. The V end lost 6 bases, the J end lost 5 bases, and 14 bases lay between the germline ends. CDR1 and CDR2 (germline): MNHEY, SMNVEV (reference sequence). The chain's CDR3 is CASRDRDNHNSPLHF. The CDR3 DNA follows: TGTGCCAGCAGGGATCGGGACAACCATAATTCACCCCTCCACTTT.

The rearrangement links TRBV5-4 to TRBJ1-4, with D perhaps TRBD1 (5 bases). The V end was cut by 3 bases, the J end by 0 bases, with 12 bases between. The CDR3 runs to 16 residues. Germline V lookup: CDR1 SGHNT, CDR2 YYREEE (reference sequence). CDR3: CASSSGKGTTNEKLFF. DNA of the CDR3: TGTGCCAGCAGCTCGGGAAAGGGGACAACTAATGAAAAACTGTTTTTT.

The J gene is TRBJ2-6, the V gene TRBV7-2; unclear D gene. Trimming removed 4 bases at V and 2 bases at J, with 12 bases between. Germline V gene sequence: CDR1 SGHTA, CDR2 FQGNSA. This CDR3 contains 16 residues. This CDR3 reads CASSSRIWAGANVLTF. The CDR3 nucleotides read TGTGCCAGCAGCTCCCGGATTTGGGCTGGGGCCAACGTCCTGACTTTC.

The chain uses TRBV27 and TRBJ2-1; maybe TRBD2 (6 bases). This CDR3 region has 12 residues. Germline V gene sequence: CDR1 MNHEY, CDR2 SMNVEV (reference sequence). Trimming pared 9 bases from V and 5 bases from J, leaving 11 bases between. The CDR3 loop reads CASGLAHNEQFF. The CDR3 DNA sequence: TGTGCCAGTGGCCTAGCGCACAATGAGCAGTTCTTC.

The rearrangement links TRBV27 to TRBJ2-5; a weak D match, TRBD1 (8 bases). CDR3 length equals 15 residues. With 2 bases removed from V and 9 bases from J, the gap between germline ends came to 19 bases. The germline CDR1 and CDR2 sequences are MNHEY and SMNVEV (reference sequence). The CDR3 DNA follows: TGTGCCAGCAGTTTAAAACAGGGGGAACGGGAGGCCCAGTACTTC. It translates to CASSLKQGEREAQYF.

The chain couples TRBV11-2 to TRBJ2-1; tentative D call: TRBD2 (8 bases). The CDR3 contains 14 residues. Per the germline V gene, CDR1 is SGHAT and CDR2 is FQNNGV. V lost 1 base and J lost 8, with 12 bases in between. The CDR3 protein is CASSLAGGGDEQFF. The DNA of the CDR3 is TGTGCCAGCAGCTTAGCGGGAGGGGGCGATGAGCAGTTCTTC. Full variable domain (outside the CDR3, taken from reference TRBV11-2 and TRBJ2-1): EAGVAQSPRYKIIEKRQSVAFWCNPISGHATLYWYQQILGQGPKLLIQFQNNGVVDDSQLPKDRFSAERLKGVDSTLKIQPAKLEDSAVYLCASSLAGGGDEQFFGPGTRLTVL.

This chain uses TRBV28 with TRBJ1-1; D call uncertain. The CDR3 totals 15 residues. Germline loops: CDR1 MDHEN, CDR2 SYDVKM. Trimming stripped 3 bases from V and 6 bases from J, with 17 bases between. The DNA of the CDR3 is TGTGCCAGCAGTTTTCGAACCCTCTCGCTGGCTGAAGCTTTCTTT. Protein: CASSFRTLSLAEAFF.

This clone was found a few times. The chain recombines TRBV4-1 with TRBJ2-2; D is uncertain. From germline, CDR1 is MGHRA and CDR2 YSYEKL. V was cut by 1 base and J by 4 bases, with 7 bases left in between. This CDR3 is 14 amino acids long. Here the CDR3 reads CASSQVLSTGELFF. The CDR3 DNA reads TGCGCCAGCAGCCAAGTTCTGTCCACCGGGGAGCTGTTTTTT.

The V and J genes are TRBV5-1 and TRBJ2-7; tentatively, D is TRBD2 (5 bases). V was trimmed by 2 bases and J by 0 bases, leaving 12 bases between them. Germline-derived CDR1 and CDR2 are SGHRS and YFSETQ. CDR3 size: 15 residues. CDR3 protein: CASSFSEGSSYEQYF. Here the CDR3 DNA reads TGCGCCAGCAGCTTTAGCGAGGGTAGCTCCTACGAGCAGTACTTC. Supplemented by reference TRBV5-1 and TRBJ2-7, the full variable domain reads KAGVTQTPRYLIKTRGQQVTLSCSPISGHRSVSWYQQTPGQGLQFLFEYFSETQRNKGNFPGRFSGRQFSNSRSEMNVSTLELGDSALYLCASSFSEGSSYEQYFGPGTRLTVT.

This clone has just a few counts. The V and J genes are TRBV6-5 and TRBJ1-5; D is perhaps TRBD1 (6 bases). CDR1 and CDR2 (germline): MNHEY, SVGAGI. V dropped 6 bases and J dropped 0 bases, with 9 bases sitting between them. The length of the CDR3 is 14 residues. CDR3 sequence reads: CASRGQNSNQPQHF. In nucleotides, the CDR3 is TGTGCCAGCAGAGGACAGAATAGCAATCAGCCCCAGCATTTT.

The rearrangement uses TRBV28 and TRBJ1-4, with a possible D match to TRBD1 (6 bases). The CDR3 is made up of 14 amino acids. Germline loops: CDR1 MDHEN, CDR2 SYDVKM. The V gene lost 4 bases and the J gene lost 8 bases, with 14 bases spanning the gap. The CDR3, as DNA: TGTGCCAGCAGTTCCAGTGGGGGGCGGGAAAAACTGTTTTTT. Translated, it gives CASSSSGGREKLFF. Complete variable domain (other parts from reference TRBV28 and TRBJ1-4): DVKVTQSSRYLVKRTGEKVFLECVQDMDHENMFWYRQDPGLGLRLIYFSYDVKMKEKGDIPEGYSVSREKKERFSLILESASTNQTSMYLCASSSSGGREKLFFGSGTQLSVL.

The V gene is TRBV10-3, the J gene TRBJ1-5; D uncertain. With 0 bases removed from V and 4 bases from J, the gap between germline ends came to 10 bases. Germline V gene lookup returns CDR1 ENHRY and CDR2 SYGVKD. The CDR3 length is 15 residues. The DNA for the CDR3 is TGTGCCATCAGTGAGTCGATGGGCGTTAATCAGCCCCAGCATTTT. It codes for CAISESMGVNQPQHF.

The chain is built from TRBV19 and TRBJ2-5; D possibly uses TRBD1 or TRBD2 (5 bases each). Between the trimmed V and J ends, which lost 1 base and 4 bases, there was a span of 13 bases. Germline assignment: CDR1 LNHDA and CDR2 SQIVND (reference sequence). The CDR3 loop spans 15 amino acids. As DNA, the CDR3 is TGTGCCAGTAGTATAGGAGGGGTCAAGCGAGAGACCCAGTACTTC. This translates into CASSIGGVKRETQYF.

The chain carries TRBV19 and TRBJ2-7; D is perhaps TRBD1 (6 bases). Trimming removed 5 bases at V and 4 bases at J, with 12 bases between. CDR3 length equals 13 residues. Germline V gene sequence: CDR1 LNHDA, CDR2 SQIVND (reference sequence). The CDR3 nucleotides are TGTGCCAGTAGTCAACAGGGTGGGTACGAGCAGTACTTC. Translated, it gives CASSQQGGYEQYF.

The chain links TRBV6-6 to TRBJ2-7, with a weak D call TRBD2 (5 bases). The CDR3 loop spans 15 amino acids. Per the germline V gene, CDR1 is MNHNY and CDR2 is SVGAGI (reference sequence). V was clipped by 5 bases and J by 5 bases, with 19 bases between them. CDR3 coding DNA: TGTGCCAGCAGTGACCTTCCAGCGGCCCGCCACGAGCAGTACTTC. Its translation is CASSDLPAARHEQYF.

This clone qualifies as medium-sized (0.01 to 0.1%). The chain recombines TRBV5-1 with TRBJ1-1; D possibly corresponds to TRBD1 (5 bases). Trimming cost V 5 bases and J 4 bases, with 12 bases left between them. There are 13 residues in the CDR3. CDR1 SGHRS and CDR2 YFSETQ come from the germline V gene. The CDR3 DNA reads as TGCGCCAGCAGTTGGGGCGCCGGCACTGAAGCTTTCTTT. Encoded protein: CASSWGAGTEAFF.

The chain has TRBV10-3 and TRBJ1-2; D is unresolved. Looked up from germline, CDR1 is ENHRY and CDR2 is SYGVKD. V was pared by 7 bases and J by 3 bases, with 12 bases between. The CDR3 is 13 amino acids. The CDR3 sequence is CAITEFTYYGYTF. CDR3 nucleotide sequence: TGTGCCATCACGGAGTTCACTTACTATGGCTACACCTTC.

The rearrangement uses TRBV7-6 and TRBJ1-2; D gene ambiguous. The V end was cut by 4 bases, the J end by 5 bases, with 11 bases between. The CDR3 is 13 residues long. Germline V gene sequence: CDR1 SGHVS, CDR2 FNYEAQ. The DNA of the CDR3 is TGTGCCAGCAGCTCGCCGGGTCGGTATGGCTACACCTTC. It specifies CASSSPGRYGYTF.

The chain uses TRBV25-1 and TRBJ2-3; no clear D gene. V shed 3 bases and J shed 4 bases, with 8 bases lying between them. Germline assignment: CDR1 MGHDK and CDR2 SYGVNS. The CDR3 spans 13 residues. The CDR3 DNA reads as TGTGCCAGCAGTGAGGAGTCCGCAGATACGCAGTATTTT. Its protein is CASSEESADTQYF. The whole variable domain, filled in from reference TRBV25-1 and TRBJ2-3, reads EADIYQTPRYLVIGTGKKITLECSQTMGHDKMYWYQQDPGMELHLIHYSYGVNSTEKGDLSSESTVSRIRTEHFPLTLESARPSHTSQYLCASSEESADTQYFGPGTRLTVL.